This T cell receptor beta chain was sequenced in a study of vaccination and CD4 T cells after COVID-19. Treatment noted: roughly ten-day PBMC culture with coronavirus spike peptide pools or control peptides (ViraFEST assay). The ends were cut back, 10 bases at V and 1 base at J, with 14 bases in the middle. CDR1 LNHDA and CDR2 SQIVND come from the germline V gene (reference sequence). The CDR3 consists of 14 residues. Sequencing of DNA taken from cultured CD4+ T cells relied on the Oncomine TCR Beta short-read assay. TCRdb passed the PCR reads through MiXCR, listing each CDR3 protein once. Among over 14,000 distinct CDR3 sequences listed, roughly two thirds were seen once. A remark on this clonotype: The antigen remains undetermined.

V usage is TRBV19 and J usage is TRBJ1-5, with D maybe TRBD1 (6 bases). This clonotype was obtained from a human donor who had recovered from COVID-19. The sequencing sample was made of CD4+ T cells from blood, cultured in vitro. The CDR3 protein is CAISEGGSNQPQHF. DNA for the CDR3: TGTGCCATCTCGGAGGGGGGCAGCAATCAGCCCCAGCATTTT.